This entry lists 22 T cell receptor beta chains sequenced from one sample in a study of T cells in Graves' hyperthyroidism and ophthalmopathy. From RNA transcripts, TCR beta CDR3 regions were amplified. During a first-round RT-PCR of the TCR CDR3, the HTBI primer set was used. MiXCR, run by TCRdb on the multiplex PCR reads, gives a single entry per CDR3 protein. This table holds about 640,000 distinct CDR3 sequences, around 20% found once. The sequencing sample was made of blood. These receptor sequences come from a man aged 30-40 years with Graves' ophthalmopathy.

This clonotype was recorded a few times. The CDR3 region has the DNA TGTGCCAGCAGCCTTCCGGGCCCAACTAATGAAAAACTGTTTTTT. This translates into CASSLPGPTNEKLFF. The chain employs TRBV7-9 and TRBJ1-4, with D unresolved. The CDR3 runs 15 residues. CDR1 is SEHNR, CDR2 FQNEAQ, per germline (reference sequence). V was clipped by 5 bases and J by 0 bases, with 10 bases between them.

This clonotype has at least ten counts. The CDR3 spells CASGTGLGNQPQHF. In nucleotides, the CDR3 is TGTGCCTCCGGGACCGGCCTCGGCAATCAGCCCCAGCATTTT. The chain couples TRBV28 to TRBJ1-5; tentatively, D is TRBD1 (5 bases). Trimming took off 11 bases at V and 2 bases at J, with 16 bases between the two ends. Per the germline V gene, CDR1 is MDHEN and CDR2 is SYDVKM. This CDR3 has 14 residues.

This clonotype has a count of ten or more. The genes are TRBV28 and TRBJ2-5, with D unclear. V lost 3 bases to trimming and J lost 4 bases, with 15 bases between them. CDR3 length: 15 amino acids. Per germline, CDR1 MDHEN and CDR2 SYDVKM. CDR3 amino acids: CASSFLGPRRETQYF. CDR3 nucleotide sequence: TGTGCCAGCAGTTTTCTGGGTCCCCGGCGAGAGACCCAGTACTTC.

This clonotype was seen more than once but under ten times. This chain joins TRBV5-6 and TRBJ2-3; 9 positions agree with TRBD1. This CDR3 spans 16 amino acids. Germline V gene data show CDR1 as SGHDT and CDR2 as YYEEEE. V lost 2 bases and J lost 1; bases outside the gene matches: 5. The CDR3 bases are TGTGCCAGCAGCTTTGTGGGACAGGGACGCACAGATACGCAGTATTTT. The encoded protein is CASSFVGQGRTDTQYF.

The sample holds many counts of this clonotype. The chain joins TRBV20-1 to TRBJ2-3; 7 positions agree with TRBD1. Germline CDR1 reads DFQATT; CDR2 reads SNEGSKA (reference sequence). V lost 5 bases to trimming and J lost 5 bases; unmatched junction nucleotides: 4. This CDR3 is 12 amino acids long. The CDR3: CSAFQGEDTQYF. CDR3 coding DNA: TGCAGTGCTTTCCAGGGGGAAGATACGCAGTATTTT.

This rearrangement joins TRBV30 to TRBJ1-1; perhaps TRBD1 as D (6 bases). CDR3 length: 15 residues. Trimming took off 1 base at V and 0 bases at J, with 12 bases between the two ends. CDR1 and CDR2 (germline): GTSNPN, SVGIG (reference sequence). CDR3 region: CAWSAFGGMNTEAFF. Here the CDR3 DNA reads TGTGCCTGGAGTGCTTTTGGGGGCATGAACACTGAAGCTTTCTTT.

This clonotype was detected ten times or more. The V gene is TRBV7-9, the J gene TRBJ2-1, with TRBD2 matching over 14 bases. CDR1 and CDR2 (germline): SEHNR, FQNEAQ (reference sequence). The V and J ends lost 0 bases and 8 bases, in that order; junction bases with no gene match: 6. The CDR3 runs to 17 residues. CDR3: CASSLASGTSGRDEQFF. In nucleotides, the CDR3 is TGTGCCAGCAGCTTAGCGTCCGGGACTAGCGGGAGAGATGAGCAGTTCTTC.

The genes are TRBV9 and TRBJ2-7; TRBD2 is a possible D gene (6 bases). This CDR3 is built from 14 residues. V lost 3 bases to trimming and J lost 4 bases, with 14 bases between them. Germline CDR1 SGDLS, CDR2 YYNGEE. CDR3 loop: CASSGGGEGYEQYF. CDR3 coding DNA: TGTGCCAGCAGCGGGGGAGGCGAGGGGTACGAGCAGTACTTC.

This clonotype was found a few times. The rearrangement uses TRBV11-2 and TRBJ2-4; 14 nucleotides match TRBD2. The germline CDR1 and CDR2 sequences are SGHAT and FQNNGV. This CDR3 has 17 amino acids. V shed 1 base, J shed 3 bases, and the junction held 2 bases outside the gene matches. The CDR3 here is CASSLGGLAGVKNIQYF. The CDR3 nucleotides are TGTGCCAGCAGCTTAGGGGGACTAGCGGGAGTCAAAAACATTCAGTACTTC.

This chain connects TRBV9 to TRBJ1-1; D is undetermined. Germline V gene lookup returns CDR1 SGDLS and CDR2 YYNGEE. The CDR3 length is 13 residues. With 1 base removed from V and 0 bases from J, the gap between germline ends came to 4 bases. CDR3 coding DNA: TGTGCCAGCAGCGTATCCCTGAACACTGAAGCTTTCTTT. The encoded protein is CASSVSLNTEAFF.

This clonotype turned up a few times. The rearrangement links TRBV6-5 to TRBJ1-1, with TRBD1 identical over 9 bases. Germline-derived CDR1 and CDR2 are MNHEY and SVGAGI. J lost 6 bases, V lost 4 bases, and 6 bases had no gene match. CDR3 length: 14 amino acids. CDR3 loop: CASSSKTGGPEAFF. The CDR3 coding sequence is TGTGCCAGCAGTTCGAAGACAGGGGGGCCTGAAGCTTTCTTT.

Written as DNA, the CDR3 is TGTGCCAGTAGTCCCCGGGACAGGGGAGGCAATCAGCCCCAGCATTTT. Its protein product is CASSPRDRGGNQPQHF. V gene TRBV19 combines with J gene TRBJ1-5; 10 bases are shared with TRBD1. The CDR3 covers 16 residues. Per the germline V gene, CDR1 is LNHDA and CDR2 is SQIVND (reference sequence). With 5 bases clipped from V and 2 bases from J, the junction kept 6 bases outside the gene matches.

This clonotype has more than one count but fewer than ten. This chain uses TRBV5-1 with TRBJ2-6, with TRBD1 matching 7 bases. The CDR3 consists of 16 residues. CDR1 SGHRS and CDR2 YFSETQ come from the germline V gene. V lost 0 bases and J lost 4; bases outside the gene matches: 4. Written as DNA, the CDR3 is TGCGCCAGCAGCTTGGCCGACAGGGCAGGGGCCAACGTCCTGACTTTC. Its protein product is CASSLADRAGANVLTF.

This clonotype was recorded a few times. The chain uses TRBV6-2 or TRBV6-3 and TRBJ2-1; 7 bases map to TRBD2. CDR3 length: 18 residues. J was trimmed by 9 bases and V by 2 bases; bases with no gene match: 19. Germline V gene sequence: CDR1 MNHEY, CDR2 SVGEGT. This CDR3 is CASSYPGLAGEGSGEQFF. The CDR3, as DNA: TGTGCCAGCAGTTACCCGGGTCTGGCGGGAGAAGGATCGGGTGAGCAGTTCTTC.

There are many counts of this clonotype. The rearrangement uses TRBV2 and TRBJ1-4, with D possibly TRBD1 on 5 matching bases. Deletions cut 8 bases from V and 1 base from J, with 14 bases between. The CDR3 spans 15 residues. CDR1 SNHLY and CDR2 FYNNEI come from the germline V gene. CDR3 coding DNA: TGTGCCAGCCAGGATACGGGGCGAACTAATGAAAAACTGTTTTTT. Its translation is CASQDTGRTNEKLFF.

The V and J genes are TRBV28 and TRBJ2-1; D gene uncertain. The germline V gene encodes CDR1 MDHEN and CDR2 SYDVKM. The ends were cut back, 3 bases at V and 7 bases at J, with 7 bases in the middle. The CDR3 is 12 amino acids. CDR3 region: CASSFWQNEQFF. The CDR3 nucleotides read TGTGCCAGCAGTTTCTGGCAGAATGAGCAGTTCTTC.

This clonotype was seen ten or more times. J is TRBJ2-7 and V is TRBV11-2, with TRBD1 matching over 11 bases. This CDR3 is built from 18 residues. Germline CDR1 is SGHAT and CDR2 is FQNNGV. With V trimmed by 8 bases and J by 0 bases, 15 bases remained unmatched. DNA for the CDR3: TGTGCCAGCGCCGGACGGACAGGGGGCCCCACAAGCTCCTACGAGCAGTACTTC. It encodes CASAGRTGGPTSSYEQYF. Combining the CDR3 with reference TRBV11-2 and TRBJ2-7 gives the whole variable domain EAGVAQSPRYKIIEKRQSVAFWCNPISGHATLYWYQQILGQGPKLLIQFQNNGVVDDSQLPKDRFSAERLKGVDSTLKIQPAKLEDSAVYLCASAGRTGGPTSSYEQYFGPGTRLTVT.

This clonotype was detected only a few times. The chain combines TRBV20-1 with TRBJ2-4; perhaps D is TRBD1 or TRBD2 (5 bases each). The CDR3 extends over 15 amino acids. V shed 0 bases and J shed 4 bases, with 13 bases lying between them. CDR1 and CDR2 from the germline V gene are DFQATT and SNEGSKA (reference sequence). CDR3 amino acids: CSARDAKGPKNIQYF. The CDR3 DNA sequence: TGCAGTGCTAGAGATGCAAAGGGACCTAAAAACATTCAGTACTTC.

This clonotype appeared many times. The rearrangement uses TRBV5-1 and TRBJ2-3; weak D call: TRBD1 (6 bases). CDR3 length: 16 amino acids. V was trimmed by 0 bases and J by 6 bases, leaving 17 bases between them. The V gene's germline CDR1 is SGHRS and CDR2 YFSETQ. The CDR3 DNA follows: TGCGCCAGCAGCTTGGGGCATGGGGGCTTCGGGGATACGCAGTATTTT. Translation gives CASSLGHGGFGDTQYF. Based on the CDR3 plus reference TRBV5-1 and TRBJ2-3, the full variable domain is KAGVTQTPRYLIKTRGQQVTLSCSPISGHRSVSWYQQTPGQGLQFLFEYFSETQRNKGNFPGRFSGRQFSNSRSEMNVSTLELGDSALYLCASSLGHGGFGDTQYFGPGTRLTVL.

This clonotype was seen a few times. The V gene is TRBV20-1, the J gene TRBJ2-3; TRBD1 matches 9 bases. The junction had 1 base not matched to a gene; V was cut back by 2 bases and J by 4 bases. This CDR3 comprises 13 residues. CDR1 is DFQATT, CDR2 SNEGSKA, per germline (reference sequence). The CDR3 protein is CSARTGGSDTQYF. DNA for the CDR3: TGCAGTGCTAGAACAGGGGGCTCAGATACGCAGTATTTT.

This rearrangement joins TRBV2 to TRBJ2-7; D possibly corresponds to TRBD2 (5 bases). Trimming shortened V by 5 bases and J by 4 bases, and 21 bases separated the two germline ends. The CDR3 has 16 amino acids. Germline loops: CDR1 SNHLY, CDR2 FYNNEI. Here the CDR3 reads CASSQPDVASSYEQYF. CDR3 bases: TGTGCCAGCAGTCAGCCGGACGTAGCGAGCAGTTACGAGCAGTACTTC.

This clonotype was recorded only once. CDR3 coding DNA: TGTGCCAGCAGCCCCCCGGGACTAGGTAGTGAGCAGTTCTTC. Amino acids: CASSPPGLGSEQFF. V usage is TRBV7-2 and J usage is TRBJ2-1; TRBD2 aligns across 8 bases. The CDR3 length is 14 residues. From germline, CDR1 is SGHTA and CDR2 FQGNSA. V dropped 5 bases and J dropped 9; count of bases not matched to a gene: 9.